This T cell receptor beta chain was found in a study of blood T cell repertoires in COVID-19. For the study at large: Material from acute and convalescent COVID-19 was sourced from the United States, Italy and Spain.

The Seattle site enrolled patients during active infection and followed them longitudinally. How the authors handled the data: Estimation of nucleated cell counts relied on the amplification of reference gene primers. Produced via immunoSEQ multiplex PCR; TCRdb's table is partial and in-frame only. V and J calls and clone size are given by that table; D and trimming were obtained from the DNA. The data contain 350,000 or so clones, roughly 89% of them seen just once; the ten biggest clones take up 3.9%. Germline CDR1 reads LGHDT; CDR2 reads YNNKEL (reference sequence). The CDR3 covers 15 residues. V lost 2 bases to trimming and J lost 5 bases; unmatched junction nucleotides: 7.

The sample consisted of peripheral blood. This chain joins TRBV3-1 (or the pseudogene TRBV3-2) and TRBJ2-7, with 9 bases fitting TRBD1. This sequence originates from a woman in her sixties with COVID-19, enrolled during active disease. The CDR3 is CASSQKWTGVHEQYF. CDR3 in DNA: TGTGCCAGCAGCCAAAAATGGACAGGGGTCCACGAGCAGTACTTC.